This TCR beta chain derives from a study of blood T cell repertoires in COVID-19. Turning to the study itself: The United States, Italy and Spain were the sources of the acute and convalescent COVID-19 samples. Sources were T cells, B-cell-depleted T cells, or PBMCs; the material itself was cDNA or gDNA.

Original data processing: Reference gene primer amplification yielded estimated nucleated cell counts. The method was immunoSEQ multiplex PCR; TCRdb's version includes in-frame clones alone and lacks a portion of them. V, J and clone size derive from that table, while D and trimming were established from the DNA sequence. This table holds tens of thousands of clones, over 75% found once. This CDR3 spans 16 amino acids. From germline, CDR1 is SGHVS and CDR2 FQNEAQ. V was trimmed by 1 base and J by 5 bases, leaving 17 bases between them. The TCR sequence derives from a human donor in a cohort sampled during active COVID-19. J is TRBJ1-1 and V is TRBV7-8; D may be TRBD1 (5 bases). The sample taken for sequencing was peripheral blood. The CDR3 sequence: CASSLELPRGVTEAFF. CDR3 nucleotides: TGTGCCAGCAGCTTAGAACTACCGCGGGGGGTTACTGAAGCTTTCTTT. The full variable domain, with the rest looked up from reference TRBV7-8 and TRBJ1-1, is GAGVSQSPRYKVAKRGQDVALRCDPISGHVSLFWYQQALGQGPEFLTYFQNEAQLDKSGLPSDRFFAERPEGSVSTLKIQRTQQEDSAVYLCASSLELPRGVTEAFFGQGTRLTVV.